Below are 18 T cell receptor beta chains sequenced from a single sample in a study of CD8+ T cells in alopecia areata. Treatment specified: oral pan-JAK inhibitor, 5-10 mg twice daily. cDNA serving as the sequencing template came from extracted, reverse transcribed RNA. Repertoires were generated with immunoSEQ multiplex PCR, while TCRdb's copy carries only in-frame clones and drops some. Among about 100,000 clones listed, around 84% were seen once. This specimen consisted of CD8+ T cells sorted from blood, obtained at week 24, from a patient treated with tofacitinib. These receptors came from a human donor with alopecia areata.

The V and J genes are TRBV6-5 and TRBJ2-1; D is unclear. Germline V gives CDR1 MNHEY, CDR2 SVGAGI. The CDR3 runs 13 residues. The V end lost 0 bases, the J end lost 6 bases, and 6 bases lay between the germline ends. CDR3 in DNA: TGTGCCAGCAGTTACTCGACGGCCAATGAGCAGTTCTTC. Its translation: CASSYSTANEQFF.

This clone is a singleton in its sample. CDR3 nucleotides: TGTGCCAGCAGCTTTAGTAGCGGGGGCAGCACAGATACGCAGTATTTT. Its protein is CASSFSSGGSTDTQYF. The chain recombines TRBV5-6 with TRBJ2-3, with TRBD2 matching 9 bases. With V trimmed by 2 bases and J by 0 bases, 4 bases remained unmatched. Germline CDR1 is SGHDT and CDR2 is YYEEEE. This CDR3 has 16 amino acids.

The chain recombines TRBV29-1 with TRBJ2-7, with 10 bases identical to TRBD1. The CDR3 is 13 amino acids. The junction had 4 bases not matched to a gene; V was cut back by 7 bases and J by 1 base. Germline V gene lookup returns CDR1 SQVTM and CDR2 ANQGSEA. The CDR3 nucleotides are TGCAGCGCAGGGACAGGGGATTCCTACGAGCAGTACTTC. The encoded protein is CSAGTGDSYEQYF.

This chain joins TRBV6-1 and TRBJ1-2; D uncertain. V lost 3 bases and J lost 5, with 7 bases in between. The CDR3 contains 12 residues. Looked up from germline, CDR1 is MNHNS and CDR2 is SASEGT. CDR3 protein: CASSDGQYGYTF. The CDR3 nucleotides are TGTGCCAGCAGTGATGGGCAGTATGGCTACACCTTC.

V usage is TRBV25-1 and J usage is TRBJ2-5; 16 bases align to TRBD2. Germline CDR1 MGHDK, CDR2 SYGVNS. The CDR3 covers 16 residues. The V and J ends lost 6 bases and 1 base, in that order; junction bases with no gene match: 2. CDR3 nucleotides: TGTGCCAGCAGGGGACTAGCGGGGGGGCCCCAAGAGACCCAGTACTTC. It translates to CASRGLAGGPQETQYF.

The chain is built from TRBV27 and TRBJ2-7, with 11 bases identical to TRBD2. V lost 6 bases, J lost 4 bases, and 5 bases stayed unmatched. The CDR3 extends over 14 amino acids. The V gene's germline CDR1 is MNHEY and CDR2 SMNVEV (reference sequence). CDR3 bases: TGTGCCAGCAGATTAGCGGGGGGGTTTTACGAGCAGTACTTC. Amino acid sequence: CASRLAGGFYEQYF.

This clone was seen once. The chain combines TRBV7-9 with TRBJ2-1; D call uncertain. The CDR3 runs 15 residues. Germline V CDR1 and CDR2: SEHNR, FQNEAQ (reference sequence). With 1 base removed from V and 0 bases from J, the gap between germline ends came to 7 bases. This chain's CDR3 is CASSLELGSYNEQFF. CDR3 nucleotide sequence: TGTGCCAGCAGCTTAGAGCTAGGCTCCTACAATGAGCAGTTCTTC.

This clone was seen once. The chain has TRBV7-9 and TRBJ2-7; TRBD2 might be the D (6 bases). The V end lost 3 bases, the J end lost 1 base, and 10 bases lay between the germline ends. Germline values: CDR1 SEHNR, CDR2 FQNEAQ (reference sequence). CDR3 size: 14 residues. CDR3 amino acids: CASSFGGLSYEQYF. In nucleotides, the CDR3 is TGTGCCAGCAGCTTCGGGGGATTATCCTACGAGCAGTACTTC.

The chain joins TRBV4-1 to TRBJ2-7; no definite D call. V lost 4 bases and J 2 bases, leaving 12 bases between the germline ends. CDR3 length: 14 amino acids. Germline assignment: CDR1 MGHRA and CDR2 YSYEKL. CDR3 protein: CASSPYLGPYEQYF. Here the CDR3 DNA reads TGCGCCAGCAGCCCATATCTCGGGCCCTACGAGCAGTACTTC.

The chain recombines TRBV5-1 with TRBJ2-1; D possibly corresponds to TRBD1 (6 bases). This CDR3 is built from 15 residues. Germline CDR1 SGHRS, CDR2 YFSETQ. V was shortened by 4 bases and J by 2 bases, with 13 bases between the two germline ends. Here the CDR3 DNA reads TGCGCCAGCAGCACCTGGGGGACACCCTACAATGAGCAGTTCTTC. Amino acids: CASSTWGTPYNEQFF.

The V gene is TRBV7-2, the J gene TRBJ2-1; TRBD1 matches at 7 bases. This CDR3 has 15 residues. V was pared by 3 bases and J by 2 bases, with 4 bases of the junction left unmatched. CDR1 is SGHTA and CDR2 is FQGNSA in the germline V gene. CDR3 amino acids: CASSLWDSPYNEQFF. The DNA for the CDR3 is TGTGCCAGCAGCTTGTGGGACAGCCCCTACAATGAGCAGTTCTTC. Supplemented by reference TRBV7-2 and TRBJ2-1, the full variable domain reads GAGVSQSPSNKVTEKGKDVELRCDPISGHTALYWYRQSLGQGLEFLIYFQGNSAPDKSGLPSDRFSAERTGGSVSTLTIQRTQQEDSAVYLCASSLWDSPYNEQFFGPGTRLTVL.

The count of this clone is one. This rearrangement joins TRBV30 to TRBJ2-7; 10 bases align to TRBD1. Germline CDR1 GTSNPN, CDR2 SVGIG (reference sequence). V shed 1 base and J 0 bases; nucleotides not matched to a gene: 6. The length of the CDR3 is 16 residues. The CDR3 protein is CAWSDPTGGSSYEQYF. In nucleotides, the CDR3 is TGTGCCTGGAGTGATCCGACAGGGGGCAGCTCCTACGAGCAGTACTTC.

J is TRBJ1-5 and V is TRBV10-2; D possibly corresponds to TRBD1 (5 bases). V lost 2 bases to trimming and J lost 0 bases, with 17 bases between them. Germline CDR1 and CDR2: WSHSY and SAAADI. This CDR3 has 18 residues. The CDR3 region is CASSEAGGVRYSNQPQHF. The CDR3 bases are TGCGCCAGCAGTGAGGCGGGGGGGGTAAGATATAGCAATCAGCCCCAGCATTTT.

J is TRBJ2-5 and V is TRBV23-1; no definite D call. TRBV23-1 counts as an open reading frame of uncertain function. The CDR3 has 15 amino acids. Trimming stripped 7 bases from V and 2 bases from J, with 17 bases between. The CDR3 reads CASTSREAPQETQYF. The CDR3 coding sequence is TGCGCCAGCACCAGCCGCGAGGCACCGCAAGAGACCCAGTACTTC.

The chain couples TRBV6-1 to TRBJ2-5, with no clear D. CDR3 length equals 13 residues. Germline V gene data show CDR1 as MNHNS and CDR2 as SASEGT. The V end was cut by 3 bases, the J end by 5 bases, with 10 bases between. This CDR3 is CASSDTYLETQYF. In DNA, the CDR3 is TGTGCCAGCAGTGATACGTACTTGGAGACCCAGTACTTC.

J is TRBJ2-3 and V is TRBV27; D unclear. CDR3 size: 14 residues. Trimming pared 4 bases from V and 4 bases from J, leaving 12 bases between. Per germline, CDR1 MNHEY and CDR2 SMNVEV (reference sequence). The CDR3 reads CASSWVASADTQYF. In nucleotides, the CDR3 is TGTGCCAGCAGTTGGGTAGCATCCGCAGATACGCAGTATTTT.

This rearrangement joins TRBV5-1 to TRBJ2-7; 7 positions match TRBD2. The V gene's germline CDR1 is SGHRS and CDR2 YFSETQ. This CDR3 contains 15 residues. Trimming at V came to 1 base and at J to 2 bases, leaving 6 bases not matched to a gene. The CDR3 sequence: CASSLTSAATYEQYF. CDR3 coding DNA: TGCGCCAGCAGCTTGACTAGCGCGGCTACCTACGAGCAGTACTTC.

The chain has TRBV4-2 and TRBJ1-2, with 10 nucleotides matching TRBD1. J lost 6 bases, V lost 4 bases, and 14 bases had no gene match. Germline CDR1 is LGHNA and CDR2 is YNFKEQ. This CDR3 has 17 amino acids. CDR3 loop: CASSLTGTGDQMDGYTF. The CDR3 DNA reads TGTGCCAGCAGCCTAACAGGGACAGGGGACCAGATGGATGGCTACACCTTC.